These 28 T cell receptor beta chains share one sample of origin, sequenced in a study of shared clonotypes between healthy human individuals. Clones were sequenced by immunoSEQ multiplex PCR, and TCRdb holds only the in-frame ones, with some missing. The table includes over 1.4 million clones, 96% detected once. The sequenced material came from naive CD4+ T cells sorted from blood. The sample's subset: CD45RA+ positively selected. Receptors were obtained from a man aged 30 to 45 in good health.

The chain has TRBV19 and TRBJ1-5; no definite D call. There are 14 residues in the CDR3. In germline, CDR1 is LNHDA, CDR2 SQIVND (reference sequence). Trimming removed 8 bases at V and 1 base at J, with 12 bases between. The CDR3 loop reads CASQNLFSNQPQHF. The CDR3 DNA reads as TGTGCCAGTCAAAATTTGTTCAGCAATCAGCCCCAGCATTTT. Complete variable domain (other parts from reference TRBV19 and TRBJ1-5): DGGITQSPKYLFRKEGQNVTLSCEQNLNHDAMYWYRQDPGQGLRLIYYSQIVNDFQKGDIAEGYSVSREKKESFPLTVTSAQKNPTAFYLCASQNLFSNQPQHFGDGTRLSIL.

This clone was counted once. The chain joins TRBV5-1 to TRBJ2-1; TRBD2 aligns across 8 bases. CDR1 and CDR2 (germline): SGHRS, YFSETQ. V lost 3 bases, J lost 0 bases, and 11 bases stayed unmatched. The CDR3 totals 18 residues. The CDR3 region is CASSSKVGSGSSYNEQFF. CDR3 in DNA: TGCGCCAGCAGCTCGAAAGTCGGGAGCGGGAGCTCCTACAATGAGCAGTTCTTC.

CDR3 amino acids: CATTVGQTEAFF. In DNA form, the CDR3 reads TGTGCAACCACCGTAGGGCAAACTGAAGCTTTCTTT. V gene TRBV7-9 combines with J gene TRBJ1-1; D uncertain. Germline loops: CDR1 SEHNR, CDR2 FQNEAQ (reference sequence). The CDR3 runs 12 residues.

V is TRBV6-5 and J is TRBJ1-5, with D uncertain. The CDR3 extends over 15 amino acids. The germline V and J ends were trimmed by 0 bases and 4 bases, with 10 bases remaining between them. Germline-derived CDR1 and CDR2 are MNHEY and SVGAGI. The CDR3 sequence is CASSYSIGVNQPQHF. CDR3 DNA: TGTGCCAGCAGTTACTCGATTGGCGTAAATCAGCCCCAGCATTTT.

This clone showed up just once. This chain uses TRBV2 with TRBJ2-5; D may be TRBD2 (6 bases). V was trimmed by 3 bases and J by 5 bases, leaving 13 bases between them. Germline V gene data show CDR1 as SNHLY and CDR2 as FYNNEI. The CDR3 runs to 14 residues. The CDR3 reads CASSDGLGGETQYF. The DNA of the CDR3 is TGTGCCAGCAGTGATGGCCTCGGGGGTGAGACCCAGTACTTC.

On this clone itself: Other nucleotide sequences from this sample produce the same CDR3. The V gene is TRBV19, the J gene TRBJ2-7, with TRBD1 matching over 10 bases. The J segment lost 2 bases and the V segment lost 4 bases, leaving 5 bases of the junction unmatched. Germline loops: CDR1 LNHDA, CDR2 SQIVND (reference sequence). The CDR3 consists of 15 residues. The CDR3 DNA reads TGTGCCAGTAGTAACCCGGGACAGGGGACCTACGAGCAGTACTTC. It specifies CASSNPGQGTYEQYF.

The CDR3 DNA sequence: TGCGCCAGCAGCTACAAAGGGGGCACTGGGGCCAACGTCCTGACTTTC. Translating it yields CASSYKGGTGANVLTF. The chain combines TRBV5-1 with TRBJ2-6; 7 bases map to TRBD1. Germline values: CDR1 SGHRS, CDR2 YFSETQ. The V gene end was trimmed by 3 bases and the J gene end by 2 bases; junction bases not matched to a gene: 5. CDR3 length: 16 amino acids.

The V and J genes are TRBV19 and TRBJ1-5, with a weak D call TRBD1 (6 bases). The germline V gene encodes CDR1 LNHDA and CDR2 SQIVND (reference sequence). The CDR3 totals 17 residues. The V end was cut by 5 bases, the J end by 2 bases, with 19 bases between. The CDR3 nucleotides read TGTGCCAGTAGTCTCCGGGACACCTCGTATGGCAATCAGCCCCAGCATTTT. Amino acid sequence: CASSLRDTSYGNQPQHF.

The CDR3 spells CASSLAPGEVQYF. Here the CDR3 DNA reads TGTGCCAGCAGCCTAGCCCCGGGAGAGGTGCAGTACTTC. The chain joins TRBV11-3 to TRBJ2-7; TRBD2 might be the D (6 bases). Trimming left V 5 bases short and J 9 bases short, with 17 bases between. This CDR3 contains 13 residues. Germline CDR1 is SGHNT and CDR2 is YENEEA.

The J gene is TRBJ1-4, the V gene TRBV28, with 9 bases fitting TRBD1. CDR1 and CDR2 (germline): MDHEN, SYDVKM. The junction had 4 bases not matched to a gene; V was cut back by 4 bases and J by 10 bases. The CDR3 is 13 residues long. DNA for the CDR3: TGTGCCAGCAGTTCACCGGGACAGGGAAAACTGTTTTTT. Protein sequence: CASSSPGQGKLFF.

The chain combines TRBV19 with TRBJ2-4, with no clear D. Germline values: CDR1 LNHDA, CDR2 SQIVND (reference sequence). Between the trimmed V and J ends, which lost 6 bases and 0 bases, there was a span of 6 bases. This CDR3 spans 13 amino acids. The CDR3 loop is CASRSAAKNIQYF. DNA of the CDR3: TGTGCCAGTAGGAGTGCAGCCAAAAACATTCAGTACTTC.

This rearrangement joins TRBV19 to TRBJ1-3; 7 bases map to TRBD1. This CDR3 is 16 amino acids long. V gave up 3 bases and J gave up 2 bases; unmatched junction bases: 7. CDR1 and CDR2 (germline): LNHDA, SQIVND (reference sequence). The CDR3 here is CASSMQGGPPGNTIYF. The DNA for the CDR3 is TGTGCCAGTAGTATGCAAGGGGGCCCCCCTGGAAACACCATATATTTT.

CDR3 sequence: CASSLETGANTGELFF. CDR3 sequence (DNA): TGCGCCAGCAGCTTGGAGACAGGGGCGAACACCGGGGAGCTGTTTTTT. The chain has TRBV5-1 and TRBJ2-2; 8 nucleotides line up with TRBD1. CDR3 length: 16 amino acids. CDR1 and CDR2 (germline): SGHRS, YFSETQ. V lost 0 bases to trimming and J lost 0 bases; unmatched junction nucleotides: 1.

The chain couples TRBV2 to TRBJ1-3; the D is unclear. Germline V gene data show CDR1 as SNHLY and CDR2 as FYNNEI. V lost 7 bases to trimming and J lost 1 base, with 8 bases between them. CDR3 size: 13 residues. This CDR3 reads CASIPRSGNTIYF. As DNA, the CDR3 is TGTGCCAGCATCCCCAGGTCTGGAAACACCATATATTTT.

This chain's CDR3 is CALRGATGELFF. CDR3 nucleotides: TGTGCCCTGAGGGGGGCCACCGGGGAGCTGTTTTTT. The chain combines TRBV7-9 with TRBJ2-2; the D gene could be TRBD1 or TRBD2 (6 bases each). Looked up from germline, CDR1 is SEHNR and CDR2 is FQNEAQ (reference sequence). The CDR3 sequence is 12 residues long. Trimming took 11 bases from V and 4 from J, leaving 11 bases between them. Using reference TRBV7-9 and TRBJ2-2 for the parts outside the CDR3, the full variable domain is DTGVSQNPRHKITKRGQNVTFRCDPISEHNRLYWYRQTLGQGPEFLTYFQNEAQLEKSRLLSDRFSAERPKGSFSTLEIQRTEQGDSAMYLCALRGATGELFFGEGSRLTVL.

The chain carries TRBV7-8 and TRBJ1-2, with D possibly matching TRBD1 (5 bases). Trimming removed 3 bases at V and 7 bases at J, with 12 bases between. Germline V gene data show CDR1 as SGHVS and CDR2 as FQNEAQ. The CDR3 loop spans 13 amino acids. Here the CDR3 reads CASSLSIGAGYTF. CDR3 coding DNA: TGTGCCAGCAGCTTGAGTATAGGGGCTGGCTACACCTTC.

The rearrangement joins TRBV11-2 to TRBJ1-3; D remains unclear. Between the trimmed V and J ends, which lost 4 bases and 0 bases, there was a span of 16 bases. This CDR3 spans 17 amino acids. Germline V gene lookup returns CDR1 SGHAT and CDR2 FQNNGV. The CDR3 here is CASSSGRDRFSGNTIYF. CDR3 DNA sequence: TGTGCCAGCAGCTCCGGACGAGACCGGTTCTCTGGAAACACCATATATTTT.

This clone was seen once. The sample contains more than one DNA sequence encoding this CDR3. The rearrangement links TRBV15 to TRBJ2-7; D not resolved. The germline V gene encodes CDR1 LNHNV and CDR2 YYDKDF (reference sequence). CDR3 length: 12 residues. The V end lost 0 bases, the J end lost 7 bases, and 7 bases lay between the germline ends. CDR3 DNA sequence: TGTGCCACCAGCAGAGATCGACGGGAGCAGTACTTC. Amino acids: CATSRDRREQYF.

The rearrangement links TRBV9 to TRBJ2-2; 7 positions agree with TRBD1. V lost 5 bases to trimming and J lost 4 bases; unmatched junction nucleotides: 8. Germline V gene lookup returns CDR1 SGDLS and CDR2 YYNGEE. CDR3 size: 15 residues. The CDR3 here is CASSLDRAGTGELFF. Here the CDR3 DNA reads TGTGCCAGCAGTCTCGACAGGGCGGGCACCGGGGAGCTGTTTTTT.

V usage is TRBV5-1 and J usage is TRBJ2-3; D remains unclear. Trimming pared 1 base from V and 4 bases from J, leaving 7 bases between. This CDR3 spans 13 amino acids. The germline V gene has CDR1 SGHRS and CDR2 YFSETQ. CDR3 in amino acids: CASSLYVADTQYF. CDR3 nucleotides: TGCGCCAGCAGCTTGTACGTGGCAGATACGCAGTATTTT. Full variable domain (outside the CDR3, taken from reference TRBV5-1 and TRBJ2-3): KAGVTQTPRYLIKTRGQQVTLSCSPISGHRSVSWYQQTPGQGLQFLFEYFSETQRNKGNFPGRFSGRQFSNSRSEMNVSTLELGDSALYLCASSLYVADTQYFGPGTRLTVL.

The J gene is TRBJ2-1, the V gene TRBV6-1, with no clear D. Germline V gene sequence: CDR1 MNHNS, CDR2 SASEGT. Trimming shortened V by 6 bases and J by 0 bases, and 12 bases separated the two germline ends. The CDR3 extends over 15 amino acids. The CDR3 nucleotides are TGTGCCAGCAGCGGATTGACGATCTCCTACAATGAGCAGTTCTTC. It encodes CASSGLTISYNEQFF.

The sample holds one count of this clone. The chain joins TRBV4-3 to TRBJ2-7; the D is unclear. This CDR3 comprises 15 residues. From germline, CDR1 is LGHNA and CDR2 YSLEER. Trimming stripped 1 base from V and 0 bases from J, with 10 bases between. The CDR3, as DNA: TGCGCCAGCAGCCAAGGTCGCAGTTACTCCTACGAGCAGTACTTC. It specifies CASSQGRSYSYEQYF.

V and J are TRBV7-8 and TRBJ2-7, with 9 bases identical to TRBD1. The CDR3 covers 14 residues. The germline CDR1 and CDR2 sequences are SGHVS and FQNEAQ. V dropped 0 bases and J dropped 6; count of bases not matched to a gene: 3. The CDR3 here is CASSLAGTGTEQYF. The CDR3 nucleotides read TGTGCCAGCAGCTTAGCCGGGACAGGGACCGAGCAGTACTTC.

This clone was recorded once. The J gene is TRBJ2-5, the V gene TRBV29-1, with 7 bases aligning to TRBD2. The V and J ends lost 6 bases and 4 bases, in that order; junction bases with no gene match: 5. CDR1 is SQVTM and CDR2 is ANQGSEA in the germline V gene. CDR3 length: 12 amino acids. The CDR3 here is CSVTGGAETQYF. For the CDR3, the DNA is TGCAGCGTCACGGGAGGCGCAGAGACCCAGTACTTC.

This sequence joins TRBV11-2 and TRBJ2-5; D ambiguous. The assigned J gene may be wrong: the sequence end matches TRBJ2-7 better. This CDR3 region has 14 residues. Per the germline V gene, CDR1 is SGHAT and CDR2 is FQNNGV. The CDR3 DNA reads TGTGCCAGCAGCCACGATTTCGGATCCTACGAGCAGTACTTC. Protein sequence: CASSHDFGSYEQYF.

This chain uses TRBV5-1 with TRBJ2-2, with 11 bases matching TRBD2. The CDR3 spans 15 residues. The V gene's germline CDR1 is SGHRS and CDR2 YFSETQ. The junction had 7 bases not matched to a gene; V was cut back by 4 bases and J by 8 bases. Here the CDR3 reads CASSRTSGRGGELFF. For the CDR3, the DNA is TGCGCCAGCAGCCGTACTAGCGGGAGAGGAGGGGAGCTGTTTTTT.

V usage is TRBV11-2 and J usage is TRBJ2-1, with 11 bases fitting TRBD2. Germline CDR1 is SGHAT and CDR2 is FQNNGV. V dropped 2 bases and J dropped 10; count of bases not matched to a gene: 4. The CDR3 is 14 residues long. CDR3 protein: CASSLLSGRGEQFF. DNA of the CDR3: TGTGCCAGCAGCTTACTTAGCGGGAGGGGGGAGCAGTTCTTC.

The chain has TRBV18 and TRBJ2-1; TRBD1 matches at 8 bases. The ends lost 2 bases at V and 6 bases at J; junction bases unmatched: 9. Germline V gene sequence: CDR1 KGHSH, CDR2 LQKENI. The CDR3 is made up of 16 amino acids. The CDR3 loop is CASSPFGQGLFNEQFF. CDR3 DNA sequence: TGTGCCAGCTCACCATTCGGACAGGGTTTGTTCAATGAGCAGTTCTTC.